These 5 T cell receptor beta chains were sequenced from one sample in a study of blood T cell repertoires in COVID-19. The method was immunoSEQ multiplex PCR; TCRdb's version includes in-frame clones alone and lacks a portion of them. The sample holds 300,000 to 400,000 clones, 65% to 90% seen once. What was sequenced was PBMCs or T cells enriched from blood (not recorded which). The origin of the receptors is a woman aged 40 to 50 with acute COVID-19.

The chain combines TRBV14 with TRBJ1-5, with D possibly being TRBD1 (6 bases). Trimming cost V 0 bases and J 0 bases, with 12 bases left between them. The CDR3 has 17 residues. The germline gives CDR1 SGHDN, CDR2 FVKESK. The CDR3 sequence: CASSQDGGHYSNQPQHF. The CDR3 DNA reads TGTGCCAGCAGCCAAGATGGGGGCCACTATAGCAATCAGCCCCAGCATTTT.

The chain couples TRBV5-1 to TRBJ2-3; 9 nucleotides match TRBD2. The trim removed 4 bases at V and 2 bases at J, leaving 5 bases unmatched. Germline-derived CDR1 and CDR2 are SGHRS and YFSETQ. The CDR3 consists of 15 residues. CDR3 loop: CASSRLAGSTDTQYF. CDR3 DNA sequence: TGCGCCAGCAGCCGGCTAGCGGGGTCCACAGATACGCAGTATTTT.

This clone was picked up a small number of times. This chain connects TRBV19 to TRBJ2-7; 8 bases are a match to TRBD1. This CDR3 contains 15 residues. CDR1 is LNHDA, CDR2 SQIVND, per germline (reference sequence). With 5 bases clipped from V and 3 bases from J, the junction kept 9 bases outside the gene matches. CDR3 amino acids: CASSLGQGVLYEQYF. CDR3 DNA: TGTGCCAGTAGTCTTGGACAGGGAGTCCTCTACGAGCAGTACTTC.

This chain joins TRBV19 and TRBJ2-7; 7 bases fit TRBD2. With V trimmed by 2 bases and J by 2 bases, 3 bases remained unmatched. Germline CDR1 reads LNHDA; CDR2 reads SQIVND (reference sequence). The CDR3 covers 14 residues. CDR3: CASSITGLAYEQYF. CDR3 DNA: TGTGCCAGTAGTATAACAGGACTAGCCTACGAGCAGTACTTC.

This clone was counted many times. The chain links TRBV7-9 to TRBJ2-1; no definite D call. The CDR3 has 14 amino acids. Per the germline V gene, CDR1 is SEHNR and CDR2 is FQNEAQ (reference sequence). Between the trimmed V and J ends, which lost 3 bases and 5 bases, there was a span of 11 bases. This CDR3 is CASSFFGQNNEQFF. For the CDR3, the DNA is TGTGCCAGCAGCTTTTTTGGCCAAAACAATGAGCAGTTCTTC. Together with reference TRBV7-9 and TRBJ2-1, the CDR3 gives the full variable domain: DTGVSQNPRHKITKRGQNVTFRCDPISEHNRLYWYRQTLGQGPEFLTYFQNEAQLEKSRLLSDRFSAERPKGSFSTLEIQRTEQGDSAMYLCASSFFGQNNEQFFGPGTRLTVL.